This T cell receptor beta chain was obtained from a study of Graves' ophthalmopathy and Graves' hyperthyroidism (dated by TCRdb to 2016 to 2019). About the investigation overall: Peripheral blood was collected at initial diagnosis, before any treatment. The study used signatures of the TCR beta repertoire to tell Graves' ophthalmopathy apart from Graves' hyperthyroidism and to predict which patients would progress to ophthalmopathy. In total, 135 blood samples were TCR-sequenced: approximately 42 ophthalmopathy, 80 or so hyperthyroidism and approximately 17 hyperthyroidism-to-ophthalmopathy patients. To explore V-J signatures that separate ophthalmopathy from hyperthyroidism, a discovery set of about 100 patients was enrolled, consisting of about 41 with ophthalmopathy and about 60 with stable hyperthyroidism. An independent validation cohort comprised about 20 hyperthyroidism patients and 17 patients who later progressed from hyperthyroidism to ophthalmopathy. In roughly 6 hyperthyroidism patients, T-cell repertoires of thyroid tissue and blood were compared. Following sample collection, hyperthyroidism patients were given methimazole at a starting dose of 30 mg daily, and ophthalmopathy patients were given high-dose intravenous methylprednisolone. The approximately 98 discovery patients were randomly divided into training and test sets at a 7:3 ratio. The study at large found these results: In validation, the model predicted ophthalmopathy progression with more than 70% sensitivity and approximately 78% specificity; some 13 predicted patients were CT-confirmed with GO in a median of 6.5 months. In cross-validation, the 13-signature model distinguished ophthalmopathy from stable hyperthyroidism with around 90% sensitivity and roughly 81% specificity, while in the test set the corresponding values were 80% and 75%. Most expanded thyroid clonotypes with a frequency above 0.001 also appeared in blood, which suggests that blood repertoires may reflect the immune response in the thyroid. No statistical method was used to predetermine the sample size, and group allocation was not hidden from the investigators.

For repertoire sequencing, TCR beta CDR3 regions were amplified from RNA transcripts. The first round of RT-PCR was done with HTBI primers and the Qiagen OneStep RT-PCR kit, and was followed by a second round of multiplex PCR, then size selection and purification. Libraries were sequenced paired-end with 100 bp reads on an Illumina HiSeq2000. Processing in the source paper ran as follows. Reads were processed with SOAPnuke, discarding reads with adapters, uncalled bases, mean Phred below 15, or no exact constant-primer or identifier match. High-quality paired reads were merged with COPE v1.2.5. Unique nucleotide sequences were defined as clonotypes and aligned to IMGT TRB V, D and J references using MiTCR v1.1. Analysis was restricted to V-J combinations with a frequency above 0.0001, which covered about 99% of repertoires. For each V-J combination, a TCR clonal expansion and chaos score was defined as F50 clonal expansion divided by the chaos observed in the TCRdist matrix. Welch's t-statistics and random forest were used to narrow the features down to around 13 V-J combinations, which were then fed into a naive Bayes classifier. Thyroid-blood repertoire similarity was quantified with the Morisita-Horn index. The public reads were run again by TCRdb, first through fastp at Q25 and then through MiXCR, and only productive beta chains were kept. Entries are consolidated by CDR3 protein sequence, retaining the most common genes and DNA. TCRdb's processing, not the authors', yielded these V and J calls. The table for this sample lists about 380,000 distinct CDR3 sequences; 15% of them were counted only once. Clones ranked in the top ten supply 5.5% to 8% of the sample.

This clonotype has ten or more counts. Which antigen it targets is not known. Within one base of it there is no much larger clone, and no base qualities were kept. A patient counted as having stable hyperthyroidism if there was no progression to ophthalmopathy within 18 months of follow-up. Hyperthyroidism patients were newly diagnosed, with disease duration under 2 months, and aged 18 to 65 years. Patients were excluded if they had other autoimmune diseases, uncontrolled infections, pregnancy or lactation. Diagnosis was based on clinical symptoms, serum thyroxine, TRAb, thyroid ultrasound and orbital computed tomography. Using Ficoll-Paque density gradient centrifugation, PBMCs were isolated from 10 ml of fresh peripheral blood. Total RNA was extracted using Trizol reagent, and RNA quality was checked on an Agilent 2100 Bioanalyzer. The clonotype was recovered from a woman aged 18 to 35 with stable Graves' hyperthyroidism. Donor details come from another sample of the same person, matched by shared clones. Sequencing input: peripheral blood.

The DNA sequence is TGCAGTGCTAGGGCAAACAGGGTGGGCAATTCACCCCTCCACTTT. Translated, it reads CSARANRVGNSPLHF. The chain links TRBV20-1 with TRBJ1-6; 6 matching bases give a weak D call of TRBD1. V is pared back by 3 bases and J by 7 bases, with 16 bases lying between the germline termini. Based on the germline V gene (reference sequence), the CDR1 and CDR2 sequences are DFQATT and SNEGSKA. The CDR3 goes from the cysteine to the phenylalanine over 15 residues. Just the 45-base CDR3 DNA is kept, in frame starting at base 1.